This TCR beta chain was recorded in a study of regulatory T cells in long-lasting Graves disease. Described time point: newly diagnosed GD, antithyroid drugs for less than 3 months. PBMC-extracted RNA yielded the TCR library. CDR3 size: 13 residues. The germline CDR1 and CDR2 sequences are SGHAT and FQNNGV. V trimming: 5 bases; J trimming: 8 bases; junction bases outside the gene matches: 6. CDR3 regions were amplified by Arm-PCR using iRepertoire HTBI primers to build TCR beta libraries. TCRdb independently ran MiXCR on the multiplex PCR reads; one entry per CDR3 protein. The repertoire holds 350,000 to 550,000 distinct CDR3 sequences, with roughly 17% as singletons. This clonotype has at least ten counts. These data also featured in a second study, about T cells in Graves' hyperthyroidism and ophthalmopathy.

The sequenced sample was peripheral blood mononuclear cells (PBMCs), obtained at new diagnosis, from a patient treated with antithyroid drugs. The clonotype comes from a woman between 18 and 29 years old with Graves disease. The V gene is TRBV11-2, the J gene TRBJ2-1, with 7 bases matching TRBD1. The DNA for the CDR3 is TGTGCCAGCAGCCCGCCTACAGGGGATGAGCAGTTCTTC. This gives the protein CASSPPTGDEQFF.